This is a list of T cell receptor beta chains from one sample in a study of blood T cell repertoires in COVID-19. Using immunoSEQ multiplex PCR, the repertoire was profiled, and TCRdb retains in-frame clones only, with some absent. The sample lists 250,000 or so clones; roughly 85% were seen once. Sequences were obtained from PBMCs or T cells enriched from blood (not recorded which). These receptors all stem from a woman in her forties or fifties who had been exposed to COVID-19. Both conserved end residues are part of each CDR3. The order of the fields is V gene, D gene, J gene, clone size, CDR3 DNA, CDR3 protein. A D gene is named only where the DNA matches it firmly. Some rows have no size entry. The others give once, few or many, or a class for an expanded clone.

v_call: TRBV2
d_call: TRBD2
j_call: TRBJ2-4
clone_size: -
cdr3_nt: TGTGCCAGCAGAGAGAATAGCGGGGGGGGCGAGGATTACTTC
cdr3_aa: CASRENSGGGEDYF

v_call: TRBV21-1
d_call: -
j_call: TRBJ2-3
clone_size: -
cdr3_nt: TGTGCCAGCAGCAAAAAGTCACTACGATATACGCAGTATTTT
cdr3_aa: CASSKKSLRYTQYF

v_call: TRBV29-1
d_call: TRBD1
j_call: TRBJ1-4
clone_size: -
cdr3_nt: TGCAGCGTTCGGGACAGGATTTATGAAAAACTGTTTTTT
cdr3_aa: CSVRDRIYEKLFF

v_call: TRBV3-1/TRBV3-2
d_call: TRBD1
j_call: TRBJ1-2
clone_size: -
cdr3_nt: TGTGCCAGCAGCCAGAGCACAGGGGATTCTGGCTACACCTTC
cdr3_aa: CASSQSTGDSGYTF

v_call: TRBV28
d_call: -
j_call: TRBJ1-1
clone_size: -
cdr3_nt: TGTGCCAGCACCGCCCCCTTCCCTGGAGGCCACACTGAAGCTTTCTTT
cdr3_aa: CASTAPFPGGHTEAFF

v_call: TRBV9
d_call: -
j_call: TRBJ1-1
clone_size: -
cdr3_nt: TGTGCCAGCAGCGTCAGGGCAGATCCAAACACTGAAGCTTTCTTT
cdr3_aa: CASSVRADPNTEAFF

v_call: TRBV6-5
d_call: -
j_call: TRBJ2-3
clone_size: -
cdr3_nt: TGTGCCAGCTCCACAGAGTCACAAGATACGCAGTATTTT
cdr3_aa: CASSTESQDTQYF

v_call: TRBV29-1
d_call: TRBD2
j_call: TRBJ2-1
clone_size: -
cdr3_nt: TGCAGCGCAGGATGGACTAGCGGGGCGAGCTCCTACAATGAGCAGTTCTTC
cdr3_aa: CSAGWTSGASSYNEQFF

v_call: TRBV24-1
d_call: -
j_call: TRBJ1-5
clone_size: -
cdr3_nt: TGTGCCACCAAGTGTGCGACAAGAAATCAGCCCCAGCATTTT
cdr3_aa: CATKCATRNQPQHF

v_call: TRBV5-4
d_call: -
j_call: TRBJ1-1
clone_size: -
cdr3_nt: TGTGCCAGCAGCTTGGACCCTGTGGAGGGATTAGCTGAAGCTTTCTTT
cdr3_aa: CASSLDPVEGLAEAFF

v_call: TRBV2
d_call: -
j_call: TRBJ1-5
clone_size: -
cdr3_nt: TGTGCCAGCAGTGAGCGGTATCAGCCCCAGCATTTT
cdr3_aa: CASSERYQPQHF

v_call: TRBV5-1
d_call: TRBD1
j_call: TRBJ1-4
clone_size: -
cdr3_nt: TGCGCCAGCAGCTTGGCCGGGACAGGGAATGAAAAACTGTTTTTT
cdr3_aa: CASSLAGTGNEKLFF

v_call: TRBV6-5
d_call: TRBD1
j_call: TRBJ2-2
clone_size: -
cdr3_nt: TGTGCCAGCAGTCCACGGACAGGCAGGACCGGGGAGCTGTTTTTT
cdr3_aa: CASSPRTGRTGELFF

v_call: TRBV6-5
d_call: -
j_call: TRBJ1-5
clone_size: -
cdr3_nt: TGTGCCAGCAGGGGACTAGCGGGACAGCCCCAGCATTTT
cdr3_aa: CASRGLAGQPQHF

v_call: TRBV12-3/TRBV12-4
d_call: -
j_call: TRBJ2-7
clone_size: -
cdr3_nt: TGTGCCAGCAGTGTCCGGGACACTGACGAGCAGTACTTC
cdr3_aa: CASSVRDTDEQYF

v_call: TRBV9
d_call: -
j_call: TRBJ1-1
clone_size: -
cdr3_nt: TGTGCCAGCAGCGTAGCCTCAGGGGCTCCGAACACTGAAGCTTTCTTT
cdr3_aa: CASSVASGAPNTEAFF

v_call: TRBV28
d_call: TRBD1
j_call: TRBJ1-5
clone_size: -
cdr3_nt: TGTGCCAGCAGTCTATCGGGACAGCTTAATCAGCCCCAGCATTTT
cdr3_aa: CASSLSGQLNQPQHF

v_call: TRBV2
d_call: -
j_call: TRBJ1-1
clone_size: -
cdr3_nt: TGTGCCAGCACCTCTTCAGAGGGAACTGAAGCTTTCTTT
cdr3_aa: CASTSSEGTEAFF

v_call: TRBV29-1
d_call: TRBD1
j_call: TRBJ1-1
clone_size: few
cdr3_nt: TGCAGCGTGGGGAGAGGGGGCCCAGGGGCTGAAGCTTTCTTT
cdr3_aa: CSVGRGGPGAEAFF

v_call: TRBV3-1/TRBV3-2
d_call: -
j_call: TRBJ1-2
clone_size: -
cdr3_nt: TGTGCCAGCAGCCAAGAGGCGGTCAACTATGGCTACACCTTC
cdr3_aa: CASSQEAVNYGYTF

v_call: TRBV6-5
d_call: -
j_call: TRBJ2-7
clone_size: -
cdr3_nt: TGTGCCAGCAGCTCTCGGGACATCTCCTACGAGCAGTACTTC
cdr3_aa: CASSSRDISYEQYF

v_call: TRBV3-1/TRBV3-2
d_call: -
j_call: TRBJ1-2
clone_size: -
cdr3_nt: TGTGCCAGCAGCCAAGATCCAGGGGATGGCTACACCTTC
cdr3_aa: CASSQDPGDGYTF

v_call: TRBV5-1
d_call: -
j_call: TRBJ1-6
clone_size: -
cdr3_nt: TGCGCCAGCAGCTTGGGAGACAGCTATAATTCACCCCTCCACTTT
cdr3_aa: CASSLGDSYNSPLHF

v_call: TRBV4-1
d_call: TRBD2
j_call: TRBJ2-7
clone_size: -
cdr3_nt: TGCGCCAGCAGCCTTGAACTAGCGGGGCCCTCCTACGAGCAGTACTTC
cdr3_aa: CASSLELAGPSYEQYF

v_call: TRBV7-9
d_call: TRBD2
j_call: TRBJ2-3
clone_size: few
cdr3_nt: TGTGCCAGCAGCCACTCGGGCGGGGGGCCATCCACAGATACGCAGTATTTT
cdr3_aa: CASSHSGGGPSTDTQYF

v_call: TRBV6-2/TRBV6-3
d_call: -
j_call: TRBJ1-1
clone_size: -
cdr3_nt: TGTGCCAGCAGTCTCCTACAGCAGAACACTGAAGCTTTCTTT
cdr3_aa: CASSLLQQNTEAFF

v_call: TRBV18
d_call: -
j_call: TRBJ1-1
clone_size: -
cdr3_nt: TGTGCCAGCTCACCGGGCAGGGGAGACACTGAAGCTTTCTTT
cdr3_aa: CASSPGRGDTEAFF

v_call: TRBV3-1/TRBV3-2
d_call: TRBD2
j_call: TRBJ2-3
clone_size: once
cdr3_nt: TGTGCCAGCAGCCCCGGACTAGCGGGGCTCACAGATACGCAGTATTTT
cdr3_aa: CASSPGLAGLTDTQYF

v_call: TRBV11-2
d_call: TRBD2
j_call: TRBJ2-5
clone_size: once
cdr3_nt: TGTGCCAGCAGCTTAAGACCGTCTCTAGCGGGGGCGGCAGAGACCCAGTACTTC
cdr3_aa: CASSLRPSLAGAAETQYF

v_call: TRBV5-1
d_call: -
j_call: TRBJ1-6
clone_size: -
cdr3_nt: TGCGCCAGCAGCCTGGACAGTTATAATTCACCCCTCCACTTT
cdr3_aa: CASSLDSYNSPLHF

v_call: TRBV7-8
d_call: -
j_call: TRBJ1-2
clone_size: -
cdr3_nt: TGTGCCAGCAGCTTAGTTCAGGGCGGAGGCTACACCTTC
cdr3_aa: CASSLVQGGGYTF

v_call: TRBV6-2/TRBV6-3
d_call: -
j_call: TRBJ1-1
clone_size: -
cdr3_nt: TGTGCCAGCAGTTTCCGGGGTGAAGCTTTCTTT
cdr3_aa: CASSFRGEAFF

v_call: TRBV20-1
d_call: -
j_call: TRBJ2-7
clone_size: -
cdr3_nt: TGCAGTGTTGGAGCTACCTACGAGCAGTACTTC
cdr3_aa: CSVGATYEQYF

v_call: TRBV6-5
d_call: TRBD1
j_call: TRBJ1-2
clone_size: many
cdr3_nt: TGTGCCAGCAGTTATACCGGGACAGGGGAATCCGGCTACACCTTC
cdr3_aa: CASSYTGTGESGYTF

v_call: TRBV18
d_call: -
j_call: TRBJ2-5
clone_size: -
cdr3_nt: TGTGCCAGCTCACTCGACAGGGCGGGGGAGACCCAGTACTTC
cdr3_aa: CASSLDRAGETQYF

v_call: TRBV5-4
d_call: -
j_call: TRBJ1-1
clone_size: -
cdr3_nt: TGTGCCAGCAGCCGAGGTGACACTGAAGCTTTCTTT
cdr3_aa: CASSRGDTEAFF

v_call: TRBV19
d_call: TRBD1
j_call: TRBJ2-5
clone_size: once
cdr3_nt: TGTGCCAGTAGTCCATCAGGAGGGACAGGGATCGAGACCCAGTACTTC
cdr3_aa: CASSPSGGTGIETQYF

v_call: TRBV2
d_call: -
j_call: TRBJ2-5
clone_size: -
cdr3_nt: TGTGCCAGCACCGGGACTCCGTACCAAGAGACCCAGTACTTC
cdr3_aa: CASTGTPYQETQYF

v_call: TRBV7-6
d_call: TRBD2
j_call: TRBJ2-7
clone_size: once
cdr3_nt: TGTGCCAGCAGCCTCCTAGCGGGGGGTAATAACGAGCAGTACTTC
cdr3_aa: CASSLLAGGNNEQYF

v_call: TRBV2
d_call: -
j_call: TRBJ2-5
clone_size: -
cdr3_nt: TGTGCCAGCAGTGAACTCTCCCAGTTCCAAGAGACCCAGTACTTC
cdr3_aa: CASSELSQFQETQYF

v_call: TRBV27
d_call: -
j_call: TRBJ1-2
clone_size: few
cdr3_nt: TGTGCCAGCAGTTTATTATACCCGTCCCCCAGGGGCGCAGGCTATGGCTACACCTTC
cdr3_aa: CASSLLYPSPRGAGYGYTF

v_call: TRBV19
d_call: -
j_call: TRBJ1-1
clone_size: -
cdr3_nt: TGTGCCAGTAGTTCCCCTCGGCGGGGGAAGGAAGCTTTCTTT
cdr3_aa: CASSSPRRGKEAFF

v_call: TRBV7-2
d_call: TRBD2
j_call: TRBJ2-1
clone_size: few
cdr3_nt: TGTGCCAGCAGCCTCTGGACTAGCCACAATGAGCAGTTCTTC
cdr3_aa: CASSLWTSHNEQFF

v_call: TRBV12-3/TRBV12-4
d_call: -
j_call: TRBJ1-1
clone_size: once
cdr3_nt: TGTGCCAGCAGTCCCCGTTCGAACACTGAAGCTTTCTTT
cdr3_aa: CASSPRSNTEAFF

v_call: TRBV6-5
d_call: TRBD1
j_call: TRBJ2-7
clone_size: -
cdr3_nt: TGTGCCAGCAGTCCCTTGGGGCAGGGGGCCCACGAGCAGTACTTC
cdr3_aa: CASSPLGQGAHEQYF

v_call: TRBV6-1
d_call: -
j_call: TRBJ1-4
clone_size: -
cdr3_nt: TGTGCCAGCAGTGAACAGGACAGCAAACTGTTTTTT
cdr3_aa: CASSEQDSKLFF

v_call: TRBV5-6
d_call: -
j_call: TRBJ1-5
clone_size: -
cdr3_nt: TGTGCCAGCAGCCTAGGGGGGGGCCATCAGCCCCAGCATTTT
cdr3_aa: CASSLGGGHQPQHF

v_call: TRBV7-2
d_call: TRBD2
j_call: TRBJ2-4
clone_size: once
cdr3_nt: TGTGCCAGCAGCTCGGGACTAGCGGGGGGGCAGACAAACATTCAGTACTTC
cdr3_aa: CASSSGLAGGQTNIQYF